This T cell receptor beta chain is from a study of control samples from healthy donors and cancer patients. V shed 4 bases and J 9 bases; nucleotides not matched to a gene: 10. The CDR3 spans 15 residues. CDR1 SGHRS and CDR2 YFSETQ come from the germline V gene. Sequenced by immunoSEQ multiplex PCR; TCRdb stores in-frame clones only, minus some. Found here are about 28,000 clones, 90% to 95% of them singletons; the top ten hold 9.5% to 15%. The rearrangement links TRBV5-1 to TRBJ1-6, with 7 bases matching TRBD1. This clonotype was obtained from a man aged 50 to 59 with lung cancer. Sequencing was carried out using PBMCs. The CDR3 bases are TGCGCCAGCAGCCCGGGACAGCACAAGGGTTCACCCCTCCACTTT. Translating it yields CASSPGQHKGSPLHF.